The rows below give T cell receptor beta chains drawn from one sample of a study of Graves' ophthalmopathy and Graves' hyperthyroidism. TCRdb re-called the multiplex PCR reads through MiXCR, storing one row per CDR3 protein. The table records 500,000 to 700,000 distinct CDR3 sequences, roughly 20% of them present only once. Input material: peripheral blood. These receptor sequences come from a woman aged 18-29 years with stable Graves' hyperthyroidism. Some clones in this sample may be carry-over from other donors' samples. Each CDR3 is given with its conserved first and last residue. A D gene is named only where the DNA matches it firmly. For some rows the clone size is stated as once, few or many, or as a class when expanded; others skip it.

TRBJ2-5 | TRBV15 | many | NA | TGTGCCACCAGCAGAGAAGTTTCGGGAGAGACCCAGTACTTC | CATSREVSGETQYF
TRBJ1-2 | TRBV20-1 | few | NA | TGCAGTGCTAGGGATACCAAACGGGACGGCTATGGCTACACCTTC | CSARDTKRDGYGYTF
TRBJ2-7 | TRBV12-3/TRBV12-4 | many | TRBD1 | TGTGCCAGCAGTTTGGACAGGGAACTTTACGAGCAGTACTTC | CASSLDRELYEQYF
TRBJ1-1 | TRBV14 | many | NA | TGTGCCAGCAGCCTTTTGAGCTCCGGAGGGGACACTGAAGCTTTCTTT | CASSLLSSGGDTEAFF
TRBJ2-7 | TRBV15 | many | NA | TGTGCCACCAGCGATCCCTCGGCCCTCCGGGAGCAGTACTTC | CATSDPSALREQYF
TRBJ2-7 | TRBV5-5 | NA | NA | TGTGCCAGCAGCTTGGAGAGTACTACCGTGAAGTACTTC | CASSLESTTVKYF
TRBJ1-5 | TRBV28 | NA | NA | TGTGCCAGCAGTTTGGTGGTGGATTATCAGCCCCAGCATTTT | CASSLVVDYQPQHF
TRBJ2-5 | TRBV7-9 | many | TRBD2 | TGTGCCAGCAGCTTATCGGGCGGGAGAGGCGAGACCCAGTACTTC | CASSLSGGRGETQYF
TRBJ1-6 | TRBV11-2 | NA | NA | TGTGCCAGCAGCTTAGAAACTGTGGGGCAGCGCTCACCCCTCCACTTT | CASSLETVGQRSPLHF
TRBJ2-2 | TRBV4-1 | NA | NA | TGCGCCAGCAGCTACCTGGCGCAGGGCCCCGGGGAGCTGTTTTTT | CASSYLAQGPGELFF
TRBJ2-5 | TRBV27 | once | NA | TGTGCCAGCAGTTTGGGACGGTCGTACCAAGAGACCCAGTACTTC | CASSLGRSYQETQYF
TRBJ1-5 | TRBV18 | NA | NA | TGTGCCAGCTCACCAGAGTCAGGTTACAATCAGCCCCAGCATTTT | CASSPESGYNQPQHF
TRBJ1-5 | TRBV6-1 | many | NA | TGTGCCAGCAGTCGCCGACAGGATAACAATCAGCCCCAGCATTTT | CASSRRQDNNQPQHF
TRBJ1-5 | TRBV6-2/TRBV6-3 | NA | NA | NA | CASSTSRGQPQHF
TRBJ1-5 | TRBV30 | few | NA | TGTGCCTGGAGTCCCGCTAGCAATCAGCCCCAGCATTTT | CAWSPASNQPQHF
TRBJ1-5 | TRBV6-1 | once | TRBD1 | TGTGCCAGCAGGGGGGACAGTTATAGCAATCAGCCCCAGCATTTT | CASRGDSYSNQPQHF
TRBJ2-2 | TRBV28 | many | TRBD1 | TGTGCCAGCAGTGCCTGGGACAGGGTAGCCGGGGAGCTGTTTTTT | CASSAWDRVAGELFF
TRBJ2-5 | TRBV29-1 | many | TRBD1 | TGCAGCGTTGCAGGGGGCGGTGAGACCCAGTACTTC | CSVAGGGETQYF
TRBJ2-7 | TRBV4-1 | many | NA | TGCGCCAGCAGCCACCCGCTTTTCAGCTACGAGCAGTACTTC | CASSHPLFSYEQYF
TRBJ2-5 | TRBV7-2 | NA | TRBD2 | TGTGCCAGCAGCTTATCTAGCGGGAGTATGTGGGAGACCCAGTACTTC | CASSLSSGSMWETQYF
TRBJ2-7 | TRBV20-1 | NA | TRBD2 | TGCAGTGCTAGAGAGCTAGCGGGGGTCTTGAAGCAGTACTTC | CSARELAGVLKQYF
TRBJ1-2 | TRBV6-1 | many | TRBD1 | TGTGCCAGCAGTGGAGGGACAGCTATTTATGGCTACACCTTC | CASSGGTAIYGYTF
TRBJ2-7 | TRBV5-1 | many | NA | TGCGCCAGCAGCTTGGATTACAGGGCTATGAGCTACGAGCAGTACTTC | CASSLDYRAMSYEQYF
TRBJ2-7 | TRBV11-2 | NA | TRBD2 | TGTGCCAGCAGCTTAGGAACTCTAGCGGGGGCCCCCTACGAGCAGTACTTC | CASSLGTLAGAPYEQYF
TRBJ1-1 | TRBV28 | many | NA | TGTGCCAGCAGTTTCCCCGCTGGGGTCACTGAAGCTTTCTTT | CASSFPAGVTEAFF
TRBJ2-5 | TRBV27 | NA | NA | TGTGCCAGCAGGACCTACAGGTCGCAGGAGACCCAGTACTTC | CASRTYRSQETQYF
TRBJ1-2 | TRBV28 | few | NA | TGTGCCAGCAGTTTACAGTGGCAGGACGACTACACCTTC | CASSLQWQDDYTF